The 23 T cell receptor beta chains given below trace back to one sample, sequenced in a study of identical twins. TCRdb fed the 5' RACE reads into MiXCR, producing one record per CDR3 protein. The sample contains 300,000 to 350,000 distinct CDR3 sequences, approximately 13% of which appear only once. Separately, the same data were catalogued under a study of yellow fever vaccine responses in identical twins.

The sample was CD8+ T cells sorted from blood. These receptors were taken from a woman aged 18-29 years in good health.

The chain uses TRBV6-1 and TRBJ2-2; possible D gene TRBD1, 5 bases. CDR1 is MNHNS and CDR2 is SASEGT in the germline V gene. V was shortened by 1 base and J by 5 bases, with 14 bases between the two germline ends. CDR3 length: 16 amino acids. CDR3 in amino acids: CASSEDRLGITGELFF. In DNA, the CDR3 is TGTGCCAGCAGTGAAGACAGGCTAGGGATAACCGGGGAGCTGTTTTTT.

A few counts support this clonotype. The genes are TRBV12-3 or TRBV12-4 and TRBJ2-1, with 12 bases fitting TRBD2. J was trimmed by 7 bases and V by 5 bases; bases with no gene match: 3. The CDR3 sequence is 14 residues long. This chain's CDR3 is CASSPSGGGNEQFF. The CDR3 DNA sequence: TGTGCCAGCAGTCCTAGCGGGGGGGGGAATGAGCAGTTCTTC.

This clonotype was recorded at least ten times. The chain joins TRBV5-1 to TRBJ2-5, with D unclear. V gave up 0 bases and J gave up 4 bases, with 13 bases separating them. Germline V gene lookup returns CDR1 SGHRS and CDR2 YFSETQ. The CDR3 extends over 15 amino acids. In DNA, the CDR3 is TGCGCCAGCAGCTTGGTCGCGTCGACCGGAGAGACCCAGTACTTC. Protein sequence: CASSLVASTGETQYF. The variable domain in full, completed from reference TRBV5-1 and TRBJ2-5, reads KAGVTQTPRYLIKTRGQQVTLSCSPISGHRSVSWYQQTPGQGLQFLFEYFSETQRNKGNFPGRFSGRQFSNSRSEMNVSTLELGDSALYLCASSLVASTGETQYFGPGTRLLVL.

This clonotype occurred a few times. CDR3 amino acids: CASSFSYLWAEAFF. CDR3 DNA: TGTGCCAGCAGCTTTTCTTATTTATGGGCTGAAGCTTTCTTT. This chain uses TRBV5-8 with TRBJ1-1, with D uncertain. Trimming removed 2 bases from V and 6 bases from J, with 14 bases in between. The CDR3 loop spans 14 amino acids. Germline CDR1 reads SGHTS; CDR2 reads YDEGEE.

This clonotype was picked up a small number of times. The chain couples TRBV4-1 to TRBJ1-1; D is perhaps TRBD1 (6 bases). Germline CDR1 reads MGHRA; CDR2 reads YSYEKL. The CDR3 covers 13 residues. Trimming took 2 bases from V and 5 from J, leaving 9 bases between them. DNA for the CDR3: TGCGCCAGCAGCCAACAGGGGAGGACTGAAGCTTTCTTT. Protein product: CASSQQGRTEAFF.

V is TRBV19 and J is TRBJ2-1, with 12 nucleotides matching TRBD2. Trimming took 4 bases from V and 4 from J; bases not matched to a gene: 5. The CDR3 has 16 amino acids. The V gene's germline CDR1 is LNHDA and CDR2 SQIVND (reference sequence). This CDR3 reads CASSTEGLAGYNEQFF. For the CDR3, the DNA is TGTGCCAGTAGTACTGAAGGACTAGCGGGGTACAATGAGCAGTTCTTC.

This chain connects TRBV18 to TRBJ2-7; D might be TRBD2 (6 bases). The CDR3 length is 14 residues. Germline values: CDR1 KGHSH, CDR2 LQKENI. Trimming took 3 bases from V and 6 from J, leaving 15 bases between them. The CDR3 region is CASSPKTSPGEQYF. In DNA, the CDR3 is TGTGCCAGCTCACCGAAGACTAGTCCTGGCGAGCAGTACTTC.

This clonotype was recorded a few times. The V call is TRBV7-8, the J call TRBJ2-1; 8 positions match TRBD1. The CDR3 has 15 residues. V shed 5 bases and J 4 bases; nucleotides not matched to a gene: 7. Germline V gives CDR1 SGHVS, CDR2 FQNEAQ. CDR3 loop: CASSPRQGLYNEQFF. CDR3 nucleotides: TGTGCCAGCAGCCCTAGACAGGGGCTTTACAATGAGCAGTTCTTC. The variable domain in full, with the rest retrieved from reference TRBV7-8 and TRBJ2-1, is GAGVSQSPRYKVAKRGQDVALRCDPISGHVSLFWYQQALGQGPEFLTYFQNEAQLDKSGLPSDRFFAERPEGSVSTLKIQRTQQEDSAVYLCASSPRQGLYNEQFFGPGTRLTVL.

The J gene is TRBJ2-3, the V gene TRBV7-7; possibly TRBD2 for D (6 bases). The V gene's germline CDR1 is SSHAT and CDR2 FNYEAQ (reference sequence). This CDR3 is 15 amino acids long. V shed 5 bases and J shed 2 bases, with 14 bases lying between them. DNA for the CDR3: TGTGCCAGCAGCATACGGGACTCGGACACAGATACGCAGTATTTT. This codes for CASSIRDSDTDTQYF.

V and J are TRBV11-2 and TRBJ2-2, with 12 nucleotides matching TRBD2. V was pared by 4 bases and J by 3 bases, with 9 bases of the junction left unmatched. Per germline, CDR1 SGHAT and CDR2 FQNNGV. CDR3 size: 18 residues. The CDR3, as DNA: TGTGCCAGCAGCTCAAGGACTAGCGGGGCACGTTACACCGGGGAGCTGTTTTTT. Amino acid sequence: CASSSRTSGARYTGELFF.

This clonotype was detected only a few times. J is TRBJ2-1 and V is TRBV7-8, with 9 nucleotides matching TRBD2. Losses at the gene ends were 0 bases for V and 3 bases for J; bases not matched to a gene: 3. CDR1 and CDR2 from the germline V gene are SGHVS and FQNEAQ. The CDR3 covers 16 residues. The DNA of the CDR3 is TGTGCCAGCAGCTTAGCGTTAGCGGGGGACTACAATGAGCAGTTCTTC. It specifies CASSLALAGDYNEQFF.

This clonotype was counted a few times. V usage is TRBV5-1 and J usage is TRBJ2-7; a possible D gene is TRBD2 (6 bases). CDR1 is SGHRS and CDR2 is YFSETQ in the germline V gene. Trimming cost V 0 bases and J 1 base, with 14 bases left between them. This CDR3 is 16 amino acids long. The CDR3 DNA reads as TGCGCCAGCAGCTTGGCCGGGGGAGGTTCATCCTACGAGCAGTACGTC. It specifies CASSLAGGGSSYEQYV.

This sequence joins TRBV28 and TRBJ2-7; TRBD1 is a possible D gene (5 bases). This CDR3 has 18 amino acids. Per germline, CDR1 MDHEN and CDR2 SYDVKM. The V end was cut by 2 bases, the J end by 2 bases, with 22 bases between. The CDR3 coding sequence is TGTGCCAGCAGTTTAATTATAGCACGAGACAGACGTACCTACGAGCAGTACTTC. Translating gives CASSLIIARDRRTYEQYF. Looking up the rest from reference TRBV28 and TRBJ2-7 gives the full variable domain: DVKVTQSSRYLVKRTGEKVFLECVQDMDHENMFWYRQDPGLGLRLIYFSYDVKMKEKGDIPEGYSVSREKKERFSLILESASTNQTSMYLCASSLIIARDRRTYEQYFGPGTRLTVT.

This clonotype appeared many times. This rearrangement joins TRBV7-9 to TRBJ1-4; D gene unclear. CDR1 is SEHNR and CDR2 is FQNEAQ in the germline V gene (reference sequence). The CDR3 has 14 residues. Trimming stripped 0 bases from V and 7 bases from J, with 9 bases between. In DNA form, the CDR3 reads TGTGCCAGCAGCTTAGCCGGGGTTCGTGAAAAACTGTTTTTT. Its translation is CASSLAGVREKLFF. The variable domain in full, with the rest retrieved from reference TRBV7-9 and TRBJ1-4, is DTGVSQNPRHKITKRGQNVTFRCDPISEHNRLYWYRQTLGQGPEFLTYFQNEAQLEKSRLLSDRFSAERPKGSFSTLEIQRTEQGDSAMYLCASSLAGVREKLFFGSGTQLSVL.

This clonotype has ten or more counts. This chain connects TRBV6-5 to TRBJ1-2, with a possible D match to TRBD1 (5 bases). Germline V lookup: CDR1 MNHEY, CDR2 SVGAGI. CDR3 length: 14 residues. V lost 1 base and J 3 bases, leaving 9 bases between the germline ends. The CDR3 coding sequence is TGTGCCAGCAGTTACTTTCAGGGAGACTATGGCTACACCTTC. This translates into CASSYFQGDYGYTF.

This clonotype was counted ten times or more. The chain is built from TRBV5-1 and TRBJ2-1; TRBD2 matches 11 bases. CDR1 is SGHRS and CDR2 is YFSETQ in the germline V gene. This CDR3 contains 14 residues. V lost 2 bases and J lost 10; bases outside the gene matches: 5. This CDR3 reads CASSFTSGGTEQFF. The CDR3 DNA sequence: TGCGCCAGCAGCTTTACTAGCGGGGGAACAGAGCAGTTCTTC.

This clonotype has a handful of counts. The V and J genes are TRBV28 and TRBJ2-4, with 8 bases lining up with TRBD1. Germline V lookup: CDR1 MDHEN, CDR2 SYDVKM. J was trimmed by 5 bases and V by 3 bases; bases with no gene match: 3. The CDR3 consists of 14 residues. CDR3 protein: CASSFGRGQNIQYF. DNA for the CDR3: TGTGCCAGCAGTTTTGGCAGGGGGCAAAACATTCAGTACTTC.

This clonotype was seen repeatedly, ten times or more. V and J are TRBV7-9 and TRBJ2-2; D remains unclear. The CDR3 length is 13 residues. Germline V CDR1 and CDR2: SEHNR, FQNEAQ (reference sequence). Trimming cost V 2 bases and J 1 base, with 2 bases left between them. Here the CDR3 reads CASSLWNTGELFF. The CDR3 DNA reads TGTGCCAGCAGCTTATGGAACACCGGGGAGCTGTTTTTT.

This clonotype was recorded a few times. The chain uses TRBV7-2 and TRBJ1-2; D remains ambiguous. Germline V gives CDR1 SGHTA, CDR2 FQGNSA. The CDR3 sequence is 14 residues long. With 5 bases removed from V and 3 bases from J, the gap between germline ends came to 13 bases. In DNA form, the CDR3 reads TGTGCCAGCAGCCCAGAGGACGGATACTATGGCTACACCTTC. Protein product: CASSPEDGYYGYTF.

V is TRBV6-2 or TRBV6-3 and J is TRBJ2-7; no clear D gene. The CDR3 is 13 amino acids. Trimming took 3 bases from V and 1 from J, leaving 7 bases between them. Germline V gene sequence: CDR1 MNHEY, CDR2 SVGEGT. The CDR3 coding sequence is TGTGCCAGCAGTTATAGCCGATCCTACGAGCAGTACGTC. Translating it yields CASSYSRSYEQYV.

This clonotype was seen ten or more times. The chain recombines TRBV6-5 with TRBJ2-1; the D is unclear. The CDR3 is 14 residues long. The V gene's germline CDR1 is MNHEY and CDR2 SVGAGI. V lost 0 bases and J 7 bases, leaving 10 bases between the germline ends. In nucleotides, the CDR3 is TGTGCCAGCAGTTACTCGACGGCACAGAATGAGCAGTTCTTC. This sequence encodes CASSYSTAQNEQFF.

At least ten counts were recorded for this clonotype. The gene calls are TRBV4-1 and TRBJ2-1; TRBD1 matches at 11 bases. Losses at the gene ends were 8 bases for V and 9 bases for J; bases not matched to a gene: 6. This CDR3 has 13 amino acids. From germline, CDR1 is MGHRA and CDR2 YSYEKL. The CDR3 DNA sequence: TGCGCCAGCGGGACAGGGGGTAGAGGTGAGCAGTTCTTC. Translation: CASGTGGRGEQFF.

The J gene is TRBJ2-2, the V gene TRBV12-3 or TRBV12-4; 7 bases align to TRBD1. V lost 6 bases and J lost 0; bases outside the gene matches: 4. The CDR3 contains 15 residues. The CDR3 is CASRTTGTNTGELFF. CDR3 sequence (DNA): TGTGCCAGCAGAACGACAGGGACGAACACCGGGGAGCTGTTTTTT.